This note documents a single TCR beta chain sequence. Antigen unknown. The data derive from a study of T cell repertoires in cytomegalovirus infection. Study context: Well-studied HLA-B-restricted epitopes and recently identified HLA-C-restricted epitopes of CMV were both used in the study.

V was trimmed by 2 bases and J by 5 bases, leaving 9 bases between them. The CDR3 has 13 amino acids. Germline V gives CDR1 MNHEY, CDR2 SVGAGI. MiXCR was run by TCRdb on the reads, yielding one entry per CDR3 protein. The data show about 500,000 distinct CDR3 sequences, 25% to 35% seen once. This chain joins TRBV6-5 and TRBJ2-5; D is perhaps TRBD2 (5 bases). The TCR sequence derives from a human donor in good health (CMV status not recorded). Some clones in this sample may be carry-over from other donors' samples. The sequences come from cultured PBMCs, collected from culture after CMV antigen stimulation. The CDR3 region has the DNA TGTGCCAGCAGTTACCTGAGGGAGGAGACCCAGTACTTC. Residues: CASSYLREETQYF.